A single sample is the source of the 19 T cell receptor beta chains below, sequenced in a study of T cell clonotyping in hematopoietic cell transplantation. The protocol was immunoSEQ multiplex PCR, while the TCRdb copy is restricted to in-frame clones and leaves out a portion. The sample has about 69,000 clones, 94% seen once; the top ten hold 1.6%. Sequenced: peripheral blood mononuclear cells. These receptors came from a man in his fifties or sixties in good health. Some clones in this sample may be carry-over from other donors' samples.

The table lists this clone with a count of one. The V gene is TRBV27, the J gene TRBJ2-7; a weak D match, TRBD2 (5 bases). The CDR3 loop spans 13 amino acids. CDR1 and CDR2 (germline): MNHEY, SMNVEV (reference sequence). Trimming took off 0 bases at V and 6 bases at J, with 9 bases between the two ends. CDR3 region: CASSLSTTSEQYF. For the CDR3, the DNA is TGTGCCAGCAGTTTATCGACTACATCCGAGCAGTACTTC.

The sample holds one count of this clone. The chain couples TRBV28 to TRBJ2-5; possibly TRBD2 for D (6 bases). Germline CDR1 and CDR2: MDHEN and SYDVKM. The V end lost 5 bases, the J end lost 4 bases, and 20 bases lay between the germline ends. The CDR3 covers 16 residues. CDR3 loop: CASSPPAETSGETQYF. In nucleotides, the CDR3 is TGTGCCAGCAGTCCTCCCGCCGAGACTAGTGGAGAGACCCAGTACTTC.

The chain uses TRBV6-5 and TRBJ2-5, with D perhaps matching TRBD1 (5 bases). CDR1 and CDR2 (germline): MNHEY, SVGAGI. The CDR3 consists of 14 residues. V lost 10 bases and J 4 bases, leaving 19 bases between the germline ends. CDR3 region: CATAGSILRETQYF. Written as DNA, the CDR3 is TGTGCCACCGCAGGGTCCATCCTTAGAGAGACCCAGTACTTC.

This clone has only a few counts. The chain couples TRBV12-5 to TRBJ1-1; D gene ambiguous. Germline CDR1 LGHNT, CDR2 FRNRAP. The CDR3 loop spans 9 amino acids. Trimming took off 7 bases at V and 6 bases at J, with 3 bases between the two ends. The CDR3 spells CASVPEAFF. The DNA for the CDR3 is TGTGCTAGTGTCCCTGAAGCTTTCTTT.

CDR3 in DNA: TGCGCCAGCAGCCCCTCGCCGCTCGGGGGAACTAATGAAAAACTGTTTTTT. Its translation: CASSPSPLGGTNEKLFF. The chain is built from TRBV4-3 and TRBJ1-4; perhaps TRBD1 as D (5 bases). V was pared by 4 bases and J by 1 base, with 16 bases between. CDR3 size: 17 residues. Germline lookup yields CDR1 LGHNA and CDR2 YSLEER.

This CDR3 reads CASSAGQGVEAFF. CDR3 in DNA: TGTGCCAGCAGTGCGGGACAGGGCGTTGAAGCTTTCTTT. The chain uses TRBV25-1 and TRBJ1-1; 9 bases are shared with TRBD1. Germline CDR1 and CDR2: MGHDK and SYGVNS. Unmatched junction bases numbered 4, after V lost 4 bases and J lost 7 bases. The CDR3 is 13 amino acids.

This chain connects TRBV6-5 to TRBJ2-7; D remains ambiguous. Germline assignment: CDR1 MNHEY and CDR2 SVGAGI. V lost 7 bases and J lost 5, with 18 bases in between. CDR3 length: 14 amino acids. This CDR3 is CASTLKNGRDEQYF. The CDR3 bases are TGTGCCAGCACCCTTAAAAACGGACGGGACGAGCAGTACTTC.

The CDR3, as DNA: TGTGCCAGCAGAAGACAGGAATCTGGAAACACCATATATTTT. Residues: CASRRQESGNTIYF. The chain combines TRBV2 with TRBJ1-3; D is perhaps TRBD1 (6 bases). The CDR3 has 14 amino acids. The V end lost 6 bases, the J end lost 1 base, and 10 bases lay between the germline ends. Looked up from germline, CDR1 is SNHLY and CDR2 is FYNNEI.

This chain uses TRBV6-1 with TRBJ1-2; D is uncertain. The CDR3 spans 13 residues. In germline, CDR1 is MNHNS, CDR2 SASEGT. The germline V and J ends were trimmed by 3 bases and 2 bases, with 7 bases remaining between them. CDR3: CASSDRGNYGYTF. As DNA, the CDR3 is TGTGCCAGCAGTGATCGGGGAAACTATGGCTACACCTTC.

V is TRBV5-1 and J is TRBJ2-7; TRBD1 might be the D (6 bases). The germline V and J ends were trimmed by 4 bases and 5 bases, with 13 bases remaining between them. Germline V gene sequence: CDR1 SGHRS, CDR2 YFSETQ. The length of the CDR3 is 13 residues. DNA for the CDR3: TGCGCCAGCAGCAACACAGGGACCCACGAGCAGTACTTC. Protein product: CASSNTGTHEQYF.

In DNA, the CDR3 is TGTGCCAGCAGCTTAGAATCGGGGCTCAATCAGCCCCAGCATTTT. Encoded protein: CASSLESGLNQPQHF. The chain is built from TRBV7-6 and TRBJ1-5; tentative D call: TRBD1 (5 bases). This CDR3 region has 15 residues. The V gene lost 1 base and the J gene lost 3 bases, with 10 bases spanning the gap. Germline values: CDR1 SGHVS, CDR2 FNYEAQ.

In DNA form, the CDR3 reads TGCGCCAGCAGCCAGGAACAGGGGGTGGACGAGCAGTACTTC. Translation gives CASSQEQGVDEQYF. J is TRBJ2-7 and V is TRBV4-1; 8 bases are shared with TRBD1. V trimming: 3 bases; J trimming: 5 bases; junction bases outside the gene matches: 6. This CDR3 contains 14 residues. Per germline, CDR1 MGHRA and CDR2 YSYEKL.

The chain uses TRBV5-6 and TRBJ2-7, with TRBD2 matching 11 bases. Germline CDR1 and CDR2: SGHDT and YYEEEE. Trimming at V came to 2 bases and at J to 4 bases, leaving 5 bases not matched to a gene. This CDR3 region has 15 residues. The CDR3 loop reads CASSFTSGSGYEQYF. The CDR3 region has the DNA TGTGCCAGCAGCTTTACTAGCGGGAGTGGGTACGAGCAGTACTTC.

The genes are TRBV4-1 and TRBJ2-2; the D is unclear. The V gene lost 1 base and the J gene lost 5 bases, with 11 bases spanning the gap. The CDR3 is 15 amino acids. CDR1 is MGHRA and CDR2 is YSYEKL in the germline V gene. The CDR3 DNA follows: TGCGCCAGCAGCCAAGGCTTTGGCAGGACCGGGGAGCTGTTTTTT. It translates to CASSQGFGRTGELFF.

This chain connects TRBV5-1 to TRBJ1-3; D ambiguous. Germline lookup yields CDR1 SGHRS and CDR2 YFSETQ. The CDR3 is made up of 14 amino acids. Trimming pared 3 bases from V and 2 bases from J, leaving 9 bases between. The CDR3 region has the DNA TGCGCCAGCAGCTCCAAGGGAGCTGGAAACACCATATATTTT. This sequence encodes CASSSKGAGNTIYF.

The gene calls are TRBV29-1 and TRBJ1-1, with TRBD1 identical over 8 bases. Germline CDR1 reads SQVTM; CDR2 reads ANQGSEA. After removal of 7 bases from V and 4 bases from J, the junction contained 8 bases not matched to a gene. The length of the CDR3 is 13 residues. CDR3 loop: CSARTGLGTEAFF. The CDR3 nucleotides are TGCAGCGCCCGGACAGGGCTGGGCACTGAAGCTTTCTTT.

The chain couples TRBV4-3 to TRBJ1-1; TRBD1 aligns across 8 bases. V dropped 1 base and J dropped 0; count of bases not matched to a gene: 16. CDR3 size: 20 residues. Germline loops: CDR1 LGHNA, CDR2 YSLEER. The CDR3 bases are TGCGCCAGCAGCCAAGTGACGACAGGGGAGTGGGGCGAGATGAACACTGAAGCTTTCTTT. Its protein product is CASSQVTTGEWGEMNTEAFF.

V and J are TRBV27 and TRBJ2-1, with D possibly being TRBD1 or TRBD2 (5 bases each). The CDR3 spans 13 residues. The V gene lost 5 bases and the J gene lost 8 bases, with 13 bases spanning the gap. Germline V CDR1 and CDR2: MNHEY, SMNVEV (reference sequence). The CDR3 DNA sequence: TGTGCCAGCAGTGAGGGACCTTGGGATGAGCAGTTCTTC. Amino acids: CASSEGPWDEQFF.

This CDR3 is CASSLVPIFGELFF. The CDR3 region has the DNA TGTGCCAGCAGTTTAGTTCCGATTTTTGGGGAGCTGTTTTTT. V is TRBV27 and J is TRBJ2-2; D gene ambiguous. CDR3 length: 14 amino acids. V shed 2 bases and J shed 8 bases, with 12 bases lying between them. The V gene's germline CDR1 is MNHEY and CDR2 SMNVEV (reference sequence).